This TCR beta chain was identified during a study of cytomegalovirus exposure and HLA in healthy donors. The V segment lost 6 bases and the J segment 0 bases; nucleotides outside the gene matches: 5. This CDR3 region has 15 residues. Per germline, CDR1 MNHEY and CDR2 SMNVEV (reference sequence). Primers for the PCR totalled 60 Vbeta and 13 Jbeta. Using immunoSEQ multiplex PCR, the repertoire was profiled, and TCRdb retains in-frame clones only, with some absent. The sample holds under 100,000 clones, roughly 70% seen once. Material for sequencing was PBMCs. The rearrangement uses TRBV27 and TRBJ1-5, with 7 bases identical to TRBD1. This TCR derives from a man in his forties or fifties in good health and CMV-seronegative. CDR3 bases: TGTGCCAGCAGGGACAGGTTATATAGCAATCAGCCCCAGCATTTT. Protein product: CASRDRLYSNQPQHF.